The T cell receptor beta chain described here comes from a study of blood T cell repertoires in COVID-19. The data were produced by immunoSEQ multiplex PCR, yet TCRdb's version contains in-frame clones alone and is incomplete. The sample holds over 70,000 clones, 70% to 80% seen once. The germline CDR1 and CDR2 sequences are MNHNS and SASEGT. This CDR3 is built from 16 residues. The V segment lost 1 base and the J segment 4 bases; nucleotides outside the gene matches: 3. J is TRBJ1-6 and V is TRBV6-1; 8 nucleotides match TRBD1. This sequence originates from a human donor in a cohort sampled during active COVID-19. Sequencing was performed on peripheral blood. For the CDR3, the DNA is TGTGCCAGCAGTGAAGGGACAGGGAGGTATAATTCACCCCTCCACTTT. It translates to CASSEGTGRYNSPLHF.